The present TCR beta chain was sequenced within a study of T cells in Graves' hyperthyroidism and ophthalmopathy (dated by TCRdb to about 2019). At the level of the whole study: Peripheral blood was collected at initial diagnosis, before any treatment. In addition, the study compared T-cell repertoires in thyroid tissue and in blood from several Graves' hyperthyroidism patients. To identify TCR V-J signatures that set the groups apart, the researchers used a discovery cohort of 100 patients, made up of around 40 with Graves' ophthalmopathy and 57 with stable Graves' hyperthyroidism. Prospective prediction of ophthalmopathy was tested in an independent validation cohort consisting of 18 to 20 hyperthyroidism patients and more than 15 patients who later progressed to ophthalmopathy. After sampling, hyperthyroidism patients received methimazole starting at 30 mg daily, and ophthalmopathy patients received high-dose intravenous methylprednisolone. The 95 to 100 discovery patients were divided at random into training and test sets in a 7:3 ratio. TCR Vbeta CDR3 sequencing of around 130 peripheral blood samples (fewer than 45 ophthalmopathy, roughly 72 hyperthyroidism and some 17 progressor patients) is reported in the paper. Beyond this particular receptor, the publication reports: Ophthalmopathy was separated from stable hyperthyroidism by a 13 V-J signature model, with around 90% sensitivity and around 81% specificity obtained in cross-validation and 80%/75% obtained in testing. Most expanded thyroid clonotypes (frequency above 0.001) were also detected in blood, a finding suggesting that blood repertoires may reflect thyroid immune responses. In validation, progression to ophthalmopathy was predicted by the model with nearly 71% sensitivity and 72% to 85% specificity, a median of roughly six months before onset. No statistical method was used to set the sample size in advance, and investigators knew the group allocation.

From cysteine to phenylalanine, the CDR3 is 11 amino acids long. The CDR3 DNA has 33 bases and is translated from base 1. From a lookup of the germline V gene, CDR1 and CDR2 are SGHDN and FVKESK. Deletion took 6 bases off V and 4 bases off J, with a span of 7 bases between the germline ends. Hyperthyroidism patients were newly diagnosed, with disease duration under 2 months, and aged 18 to 65 years. Patients with uncontrolled infections, other autoimmune diseases, pregnancy or lactation were excluded. Diagnoses were based on clinical symptoms, serum thyroxine and TRAb, thyroid ultrasound and orbital computed tomography. Blood from progressor patients was collected at the time of first diagnosis with hyperthyroidism, before any ophthalmopathy symptoms had appeared. PBMCs were separated from 8 to 10 ml of fresh peripheral blood using Ficoll-Paque density gradient centrifugation. Patients classed as progressors first received a Graves' hyperthyroidism diagnosis and then went on to develop ophthalmopathy during follow-up. Total RNA was extracted with Trizol reagent, and quality was checked on an Agilent 2100 Bioanalyzer.

The TCR beta CDR3 regions were amplified from RNA transcripts. For the first round of RT-PCR on the TCR CDR3, the HTBI primer set was used together with the Qiagen OneStep RT-PCR kit. Libraries were constructed in a second round of multiplex PCR, after which size selection and purification were carried out. Libraries were sequenced paired-end with 100 bp reads on an Illumina HiSeq2000. In the source study's methods: Raw data were processed with SOAPnuke, discarding reads with adapters, uncalled bases, mean Phred below 15, or no exact constant-primer or identifier match. High-quality paired reads were merged using COPE v1.2.5, and each unique nucleotide sequence was defined as a clonotype. MiTCR v1.1 was used to align clonotypes to the IMGT TRBV, TRBD and TRBJ reference segments. The analysis was restricted to V-J combinations with a frequency above 0.0001, which together covered 99% to 99.2% of the repertoires. The TCS score was defined as F50 (clonal expansion) divided by E x V (chaos), with BLOSUM62-based TCRdist calculated between CDR3 peptides within each V-J. Welch's t-statistics and random forest reduced roughly 500 V-J features to about 12, which were used in a naive Bayes classifier (R e1071). The raw public data were reprocessed by TCRdb itself: fastp quality trimming at Q25, MiXCR clonotype calling, in-frame beta chains only. Each record represents a unique CDR3 protein, reported with the most common genes and DNA among its rows. The V and J calls were not made by the authors but by TCRdb's processing. Present in this sample are 730,000 or so distinct CDR3 sequences, 18% of which were seen just once. Of the sample, roughly 17% is held by the ten largest clones.

This clonotype occurred many times. Its antigen is still unknown. No per-base quality is available; no much larger clone lies one base away. The origin of this receptor is a woman between 50 and 59 years old with Graves' hyperthyroidism that later progressed to Graves' ophthalmopathy. This sequence uses TRBV14 and TRBJ2-7, with an unclear D gene assignment. The sequenced sample consisted of blood. The CDR3 corresponds to CASSWSYEQYF. The sequenced DNA is TGTGCCAGCAGTTGGTCGTACGAGCAGTACTTC.